These T cell receptor beta chains were read from a single sample in a study of control samples from healthy donors and cancer patients. Assay: immunoSEQ multiplex PCR; the TCRdb copy retains only in-frame clones and omits some. Among 150,000 to 200,000 clones, 90% to 95% were seen once, and the ten largest hold 1.3%. The sequenced material came from blood. The receptors originated from a woman aged 18 to 35 in good health. The CDR3 runs from the conserved cysteine through the conserved F or W. D genes are given only for firm matches. A clone size is listed for some rows: how often the clone was seen (once, few, many), or a class if it is expanded.

clone_size,d_call,v_call,j_call,cdr3_nt,cdr3_aa
.,.,TRBV11-3,TRBJ2-2,TGTGCCAGCAGCTTAGATTACCTCACCGGGGAGCTGTTTTTT,CASSLDYLTGELFF
.,.,TRBV4-2,TRBJ1-1,TGTGCCAGCACCTACTTTTCAGAGAACACTGAAGCTTTCTTT,CASTYFSENTEAFF
.,TRBD1,TRBV9,TRBJ2-7,TGTGCCAGCAGCGGGGGACAGAGTCCCTACGAGCAGTACTTC,CASSGGQSPYEQYF
.,TRBD1,TRBV6-5,TRBJ2-7,TGTGCCAGCAGTTACGGACAGGGACACTACGAGCAGTACTTC,CASSYGQGHYEQYF
.,.,TRBV15,TRBJ1-1,TGTGCCACCAGCAGAGAAGGACCCACTGAAGCTTTCTTT,CATSREGPTEAFF
.,TRBD2,TRBV7-3,TRBJ2-3,TGTGCCAGCAGCTTAAGGGGACTAGCGAAAGATACGCAGTATTTT,CASSLRGLAKDTQYF
once,TRBD1,TRBV2,TRBJ1-3,TGTGCCAGCACGACAGGGACGGACACCATATATTTT,CASTTGTDTIYF
.,.,TRBV6-2/TRBV6-3,TRBJ2-5,TGTGCCACCCGTTATAAATTGGCATTCCAAGAGACCCAGTACTTC,CATRYKLAFQETQYF
.,TRBD2,TRBV7-2,TRBJ2-3,TGTGCCAGCAGCTTAGTATCTAGCGGGGGGGATACGCAGTATTTT,CASSLVSSGGDTQYF
.,.,TRBV3-1/TRBV3-2,TRBJ1-5,TGTGCCAGCAGCCAAGTGGGTAATCAGCCCCAGCATTTT,CASSQVGNQPQHF
.,TRBD1,TRBV7-2,TRBJ1-5,TGTGCCAGCAGCTTAGACAGGGGGCCCCAGCATTTT,CASSLDRGPQHF
.,TRBD1,TRBV5-1,TRBJ1-1,TGCGCCAGCAGCTATGGACAGGCTACGGGGAACACTGAAGCTTTCTTT,CASSYGQATGNTEAFF
.,.,TRBV5-1,TRBJ2-7,TGCGCCAGCAGCTTGGGGTGGGACGAGCAGTACTTC,CASSLGWDEQYF
.,.,TRBV28,TRBJ1-3,TGTGCCGGCCGCCCTGGGGGCTCTGGAAACACCATATATTTT,CAGRPGGSGNTIYF
.,TRBD2,TRBV27,TRBJ2-7,TGTGCCAGCAGTTTAGGTAGCGGGCCCTCCTACGAGCAGTACTTC,CASSLGSGPSYEQYF
.,.,TRBV5-1,TRBJ1-4,TGCGCCAGCAGCCCGGGACTTTCTAATGAAAAACTGTTTTTT,CASSPGLSNEKLFF
once,.,TRBV9,TRBJ1-1,TGTGCCAGCAGCGTCACCTCAAGGGGTCTCACTGAAGCTTTCTTT,CASSVTSRGLTEAFF
.,TRBD1,TRBV14,TRBJ1-2,TGTGCCAGCAGCCCCTACAAGGGACAGGAGGACTATGGCTACACCTTC,CASSPYKGQEDYGYTF
.,TRBD2,TRBV7-2,TRBJ2-5,TGTGCCAGCAGCAAGGGGGGGACTAGCGGGTGGGAGACCCAGTACTTC,CASSKGGTSGWETQYF
.,.,TRBV6-2/TRBV6-3,TRBJ1-1,TGTGCCAGCAGCCCCTTTATGAACACTGAAGCTTTCTTT,CASSPFMNTEAFF
once,.,TRBV20-1,TRBJ2-1,TGCAGTGCAAACTTTTACAATGAGCAGTTCTTC,CSANFYNEQFF
.,TRBD1,TRBV25-1,TRBJ2-7,TGTGCCAGCGAACCCCGTCAGGGGGCAAACGAGCAGTACTTC,CASEPRQGANEQYF
.,.,TRBV9,TRBJ2-1,TGTGCCAGCAGCTTCGGGCCGGATGAGCAGTTCTTC,CASSFGPDEQFF
.,.,TRBV29-1,TRBJ1-2,TGCAGCGTTGAACTGCGGGGTGGCTACACCTTC,CSVELRGGYTF
.,TRBD1,TRBV12-3/TRBV12-4,TRBJ1-1,TGTGCCAGCATTCGGACAGGGGGCGGTGAAGCTTTCTTT,CASIRTGGGEAFF
.,.,TRBV5-4,TRBJ1-1,TGTGCCAGCAGCTTGGATTTAGCGTATATGAACACTGAAGCTTTCTTT,CASSLDLAYMNTEAFF
.,TRBD1,TRBV15,TRBJ1-5,TGTGCCACCAGCAGAACCATCCGGGACAGGGGGACTCAGCCCCAGCATTTT,CATSRTIRDRGTQPQHF
.,.,TRBV19,TRBJ1-2,TGTGCCAGTAGTATTCGCCTGAGCTACACCTTC,CASSIRLSYTF